The rows below give T cell receptor beta chains drawn from one sample of a study of T cell responses to AZD1222 COVID-19 vaccine. Libraries were prepared by immunoSEQ multiplex PCR; TCRdb keeps only in-frame clonotypes and omits some of them. Among 150,000 to 200,000 clones listed, roughly nine tenths were seen once. Sample: peripheral blood, taken 28 days after the second AZD1222 dose. Source of these receptors: an adult who received the AZD1222 COVID-19 vaccine. Each CDR3 is given with its conserved first and last residue. D genes are given only for firm matches. Where a row states a size, it is once, few, many or the class of an expanded clone; other rows omit it.

V gene,J gene,D gene,clone size,CDR3 DNA,CDR3 protein
TRBV15,TRBJ1-5,TRBD1,-,TGTGCCACCACCGCGACAGGGGGTATTCAGCCCCAGCATTTT,CATTATGGIQPQHF
TRBV4-1,TRBJ1-1,-,-,TGCGCCAGCAGCCAAGATCAGGGGATGAACACTGAAGCTTTCTTT,CASSQDQGMNTEAFF
TRBV12-3/TRBV12-4,TRBJ1-1,-,-,TGTGCCAGCAGTTTCGGACAAGACACTGAAGCTTTCTTT,CASSFGQDTEAFF
TRBV4-2,TRBJ1-6,TRBD1,-,TGTGCCAGCAGCCGGGCCGGGACAGACTATAATTCACCCCTCCACTTT,CASSRAGTDYNSPLHF
TRBV20-1,TRBJ2-1,TRBD2,-,TGCAGTGCTAGTCGGCTAGCGGGAGTAAATGAGCAGTTCTTC,CSASRLAGVNEQFF
TRBV19,TRBJ1-3,-,-,TGTGCCAGTAGTACGTTGCCGGGGGTAGGCGAAAACACCATATATTTT,CASSTLPGVGENTIYF
TRBV5-6,TRBJ1-1,-,-,TGTGCCAGCAGCCGGGGTCGTGTGGGGACGAACACTGAAGCTTTCTTT,CASSRGRVGTNTEAFF
TRBV6-2/TRBV6-3,TRBJ1-6,-,-,TGTGCCAGCAGTGGGAGTGGACCCCTCCACTTT,CASSGSGPLHF
TRBV28,TRBJ1-6,-,-,TGTGCCAGCAGTCCTTCCGACAGTTTTTATAATTCACCCCTCCACTTT,CASSPSDSFYNSPLHF
TRBV30,TRBJ1-1,TRBD1,-,TGTGCCTGGTCACGGGACAGGGGGCCTGAAGTGACTGAAGCTTTCTTT,CAWSRDRGPEVTEAFF
TRBV7-2,TRBJ1-3,-,-,TGTGCCAGCAGCTTAGTACGGGGCATTGGAGGTGAAAACACCATATATTTT,CASSLVRGIGGENTIYF
TRBV25-1,TRBJ1-3,-,once,TGTGCCAGCAGTGAATATGGGGACACCCTCTCTGGAAACACCATATATTTT,CASSEYGDTLSGNTIYF
TRBV28,TRBJ1-6,-,-,TGTGCCAGCAGGTCTAACTCTTTGGCGCGGATTTCACCCCTCCACTTT,CASRSNSLARISPLHF
TRBV4-2,TRBJ1-3,-,-,TGTGCCAGCAGCCCCCCACAGGGCATGGCAAACACCATATATTTT,CASSPPQGMANTIYF
TRBV7-9,TRBJ2-3,-,-,TGTGCCAGCAGCTTAGCCCTGCATGGCGACACAGATACGCAGTATTTT,CASSLALHGDTDTQYF
TRBV13,TRBJ2-5,TRBD2,-,TGTGCCAGCAGCTTAGAAAGGCGGGAGGGCCTGATTAAGAGAGAGACCCAGTACTTC,CASSLERREGLIKRETQYF
TRBV30,TRBJ1-1,-,-,TGTGCCTGGAGTGGACCCTCCACAGTCCGGACTGAAGCTTTCTTT,CAWSGPSTVRTEAFF
TRBV19,TRBJ1-1,-,-,TGTGCCAGTTCCACAGTTCCCACTGAAGCTTTCTTT,CASSTVPTEAFF
TRBV4-1,TRBJ1-1,-,-,TGCGCCAGCAGCCAAGATCTCGGCAGGGGGAACACTGAAGCTTTCTTT,CASSQDLGRGNTEAFF
TRBV10-3,TRBJ1-1,-,-,TGTGCCATCAGTGATGGGCAATCAATTATGAACACTGAAGCTTTCTTT,CAISDGQSIMNTEAFF